This record looks at one TCR beta chain sequence and its context. Its antigen has not been determined. No base-level quality is on record; no much larger clone is a single base apart. TCRbeta CDR3 regions were amplified from genomic DNA using the immunoSEQ Assay, a bias-controlled multiplex PCR. Turning to the authors' computational methods: Nucleated cell counts per sample were estimated from amplification of reference gene primers within the assay. To quantify the absolute abundance of each unique TCRbeta CDR3 rearrangement, sequence reads were collapsed and filtered. For each sample, productive Simpson clonality was calculated as the square root of Simpson's diversity index over productive rearrangements. TCRdb re-hosts the immuneACCESS table, in-frame sequences only. Its copies lack some clones; in the studies checked, an unresolved V gene accounts for under half of them, and the cause for the rest is not known. V, J and clone size were drawn from that table, and D and trimming were deduced from the DNA. In this sample the table shows 150,000 or so clones, around 83% of which occur a single time. Of the sample, about 8% is held by the ten largest clones.

Whole blood was collected in K2EDTA tubes by collaborating institutions according to the institutions' own protocols. For TCRbeta analysis, collaborator samples were shipped as frozen whole blood, as isolated PBMCs, or as DNA extracted from either sample type. The data derive from a study of blood T cell repertoires in COVID-19 (dated by TCRdb to 2020 to 2022). Study-level background: The collaborator samples originated in the United States, Italy and Spain and spanned the acute and convalescent phases of COVID-19. The prospective study material was composed of cDNA or gDNA derived from T cells, B-cell-depleted T cells, or PBMCs. The dataset comprised deeply sampled blood TCRbeta repertoires from subjects exposed to, actively infected with, or recovered from COVID-19. The repertoires were made available in a free public database intended to serve as a resource for research on the immune response to SARS-CoV-2. Samples came from the ongoing ImmuneRACE study (first 160 participants) plus 1,254 subjects from 6 global collaborators. Sample metadata almost always included a de-identified subject ID, COVID-19 status, age in years and sex. Where available, HLA class I and class II types were taken from metadata supplied by the sample provider and were not determined by assay-based typing. Study-wide conclusions, independent of this receptor: The quantity of clinical and demographic metadata differed by source and by participant and was supplied without curation.

From V the trimming removes 3 bases and from J it removes 2 bases, while the gene matches leave 7 bases of the junction unaccounted for. Looking up the germline V gene (reference sequence) yields CDR1 LNHDA and CDR2 SQIVND. Including the terminal cysteine and phenylalanine, the CDR3 comprises 18 residues. Of all the DNA, just the CDR3 is kept, 54 bases in frame from base 1. This clonotype was sampled from a woman aged 60-70 years with acute or convalescent COVID-19. The V and J segments used are TRBV19 and TRBJ2-3, with 14 middle bases fitting TRBD2. The sample comprised peripheral blood. In nucleotides, the sequence is TGTGCCAGTAGTATTTGGGGACTAGCGGGGGTGTCCACAGATACGCAGTATTTT. Protein translation: CASSIWGLAGVSTDTQYF.